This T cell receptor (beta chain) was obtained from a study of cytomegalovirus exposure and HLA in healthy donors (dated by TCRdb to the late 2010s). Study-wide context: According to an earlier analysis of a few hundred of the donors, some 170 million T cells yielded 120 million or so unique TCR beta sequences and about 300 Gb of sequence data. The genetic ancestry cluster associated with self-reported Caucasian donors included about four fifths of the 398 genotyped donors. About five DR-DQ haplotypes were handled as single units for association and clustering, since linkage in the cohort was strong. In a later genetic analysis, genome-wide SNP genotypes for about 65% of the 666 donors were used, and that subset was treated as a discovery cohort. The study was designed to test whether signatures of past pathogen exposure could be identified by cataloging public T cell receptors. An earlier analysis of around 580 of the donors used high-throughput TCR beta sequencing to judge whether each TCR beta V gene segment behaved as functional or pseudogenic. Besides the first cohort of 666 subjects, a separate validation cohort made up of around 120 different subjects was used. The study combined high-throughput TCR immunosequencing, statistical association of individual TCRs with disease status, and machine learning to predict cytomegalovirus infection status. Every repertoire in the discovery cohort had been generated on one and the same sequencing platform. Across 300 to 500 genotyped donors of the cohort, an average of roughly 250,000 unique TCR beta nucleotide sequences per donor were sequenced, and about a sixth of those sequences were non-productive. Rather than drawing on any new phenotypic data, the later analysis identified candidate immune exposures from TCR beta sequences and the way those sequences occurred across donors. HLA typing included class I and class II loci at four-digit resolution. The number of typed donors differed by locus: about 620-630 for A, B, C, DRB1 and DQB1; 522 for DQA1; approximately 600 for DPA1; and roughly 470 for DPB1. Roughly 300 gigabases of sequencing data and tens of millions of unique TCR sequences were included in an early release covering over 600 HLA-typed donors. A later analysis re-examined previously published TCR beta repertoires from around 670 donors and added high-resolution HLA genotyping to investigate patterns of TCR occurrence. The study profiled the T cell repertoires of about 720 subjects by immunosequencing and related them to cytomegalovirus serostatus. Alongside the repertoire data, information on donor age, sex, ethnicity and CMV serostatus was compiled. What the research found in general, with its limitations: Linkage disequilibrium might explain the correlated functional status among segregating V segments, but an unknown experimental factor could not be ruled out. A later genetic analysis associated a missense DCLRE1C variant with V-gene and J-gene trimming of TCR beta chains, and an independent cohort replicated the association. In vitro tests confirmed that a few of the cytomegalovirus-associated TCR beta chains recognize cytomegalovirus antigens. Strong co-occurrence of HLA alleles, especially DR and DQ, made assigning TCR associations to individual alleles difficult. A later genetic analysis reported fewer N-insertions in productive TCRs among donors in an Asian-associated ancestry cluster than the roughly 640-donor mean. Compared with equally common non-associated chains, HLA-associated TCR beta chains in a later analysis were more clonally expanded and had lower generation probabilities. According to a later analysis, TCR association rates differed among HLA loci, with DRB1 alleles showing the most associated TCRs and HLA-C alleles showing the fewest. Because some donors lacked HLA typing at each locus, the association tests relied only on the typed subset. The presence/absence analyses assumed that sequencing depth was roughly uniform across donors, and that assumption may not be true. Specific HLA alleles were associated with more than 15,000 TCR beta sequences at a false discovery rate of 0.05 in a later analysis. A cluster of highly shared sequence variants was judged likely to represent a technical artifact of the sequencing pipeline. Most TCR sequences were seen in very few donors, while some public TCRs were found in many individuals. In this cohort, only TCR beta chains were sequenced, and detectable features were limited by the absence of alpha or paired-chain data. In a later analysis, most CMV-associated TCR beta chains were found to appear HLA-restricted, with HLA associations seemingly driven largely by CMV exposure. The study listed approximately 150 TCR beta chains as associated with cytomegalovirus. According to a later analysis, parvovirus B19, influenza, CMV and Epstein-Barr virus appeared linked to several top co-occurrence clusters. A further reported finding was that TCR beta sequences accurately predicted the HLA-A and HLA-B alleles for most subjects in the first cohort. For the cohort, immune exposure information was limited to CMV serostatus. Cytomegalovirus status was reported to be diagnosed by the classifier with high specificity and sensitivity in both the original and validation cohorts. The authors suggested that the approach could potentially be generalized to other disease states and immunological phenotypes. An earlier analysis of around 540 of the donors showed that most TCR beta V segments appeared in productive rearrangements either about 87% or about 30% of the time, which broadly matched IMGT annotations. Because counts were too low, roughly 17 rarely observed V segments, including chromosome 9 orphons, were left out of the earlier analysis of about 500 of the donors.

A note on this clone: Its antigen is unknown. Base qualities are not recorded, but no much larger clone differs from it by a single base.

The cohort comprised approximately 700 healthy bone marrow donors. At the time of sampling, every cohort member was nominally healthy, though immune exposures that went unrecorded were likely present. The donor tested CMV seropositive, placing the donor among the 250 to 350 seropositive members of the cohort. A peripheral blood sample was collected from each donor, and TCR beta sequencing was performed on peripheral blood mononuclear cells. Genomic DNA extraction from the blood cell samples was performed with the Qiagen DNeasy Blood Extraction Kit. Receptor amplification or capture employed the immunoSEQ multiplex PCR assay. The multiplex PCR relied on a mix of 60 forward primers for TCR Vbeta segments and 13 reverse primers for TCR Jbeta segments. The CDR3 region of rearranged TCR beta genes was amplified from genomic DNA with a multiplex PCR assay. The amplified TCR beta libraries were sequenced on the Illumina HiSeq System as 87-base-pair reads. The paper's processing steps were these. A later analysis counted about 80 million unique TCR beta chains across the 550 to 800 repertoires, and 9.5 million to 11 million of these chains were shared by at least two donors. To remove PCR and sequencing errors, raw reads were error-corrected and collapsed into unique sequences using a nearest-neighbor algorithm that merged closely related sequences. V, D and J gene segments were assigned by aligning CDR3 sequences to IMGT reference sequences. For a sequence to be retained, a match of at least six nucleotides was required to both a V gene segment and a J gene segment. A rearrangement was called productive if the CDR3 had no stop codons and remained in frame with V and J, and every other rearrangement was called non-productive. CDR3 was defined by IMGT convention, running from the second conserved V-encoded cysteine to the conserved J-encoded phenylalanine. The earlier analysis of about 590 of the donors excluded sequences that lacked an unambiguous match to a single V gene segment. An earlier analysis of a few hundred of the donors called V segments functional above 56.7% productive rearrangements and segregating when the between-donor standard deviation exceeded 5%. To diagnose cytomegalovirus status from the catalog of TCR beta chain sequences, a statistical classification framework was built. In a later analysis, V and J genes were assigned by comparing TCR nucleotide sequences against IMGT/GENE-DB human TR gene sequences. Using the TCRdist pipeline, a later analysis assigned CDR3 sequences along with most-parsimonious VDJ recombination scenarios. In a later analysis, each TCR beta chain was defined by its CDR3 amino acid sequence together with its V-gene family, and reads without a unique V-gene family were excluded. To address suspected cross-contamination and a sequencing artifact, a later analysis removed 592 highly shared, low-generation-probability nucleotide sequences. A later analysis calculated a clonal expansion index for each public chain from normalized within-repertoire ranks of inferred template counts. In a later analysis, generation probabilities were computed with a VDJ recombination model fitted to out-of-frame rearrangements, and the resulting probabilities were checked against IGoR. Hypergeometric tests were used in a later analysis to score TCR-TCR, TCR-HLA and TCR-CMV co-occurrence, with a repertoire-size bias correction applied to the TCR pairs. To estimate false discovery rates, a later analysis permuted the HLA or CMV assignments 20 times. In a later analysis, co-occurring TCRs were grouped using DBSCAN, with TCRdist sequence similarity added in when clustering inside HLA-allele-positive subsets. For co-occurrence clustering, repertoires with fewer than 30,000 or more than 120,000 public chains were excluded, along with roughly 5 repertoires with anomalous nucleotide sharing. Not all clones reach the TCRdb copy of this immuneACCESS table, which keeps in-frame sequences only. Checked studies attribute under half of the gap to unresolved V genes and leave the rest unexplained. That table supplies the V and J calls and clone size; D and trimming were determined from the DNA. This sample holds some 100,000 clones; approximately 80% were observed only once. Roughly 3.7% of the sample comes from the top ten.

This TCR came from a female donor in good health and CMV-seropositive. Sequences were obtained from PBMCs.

The sequence in DNA is TGTGCCAGCAGCCCCCGGACAGGGGGCTACGAGCAGTACTTC. Translated, this is CASSPRTGGYEQYF. This chain joins TRBV16 to TRBJ2-7, with TRBD1 matching 10 junction bases. Trimmed from V: 4 bases; trimmed from J: 3 bases; junction bases lacking a gene match: 3. Spanning cysteine to phenylalanine, the CDR3 consists of 14 amino acids. The DNA shown is the 42-base CDR3, in frame from base 1. The germline V gene gives CDR1 as KGHSY and CDR2 as FQNENV.